The 30 T cell receptor beta chains reported below all come from one sample, sequenced in a study of type 1 regulatory T cells. TCRdb re-derived calls from the reads in MiXCR, one entry per CDR3 protein. This sample has approximately 43,000 distinct CDR3 sequences, with approximately 12% found just once. No antigens are known for them. The material sequenced was cultured non-Tr1 T cells, either the whole culture or a sorted T cell fraction (not recorded which). The receptors were sampled from a human donor in good health.

This clonotype was recorded at least ten times. The J gene is TRBJ1-5, the V gene TRBV15; D is uncertain. There are 12 residues in the CDR3. Germline V lookup: CDR1 LNHNV, CDR2 YYDKDF (reference sequence). The ends were cut back, 1 base at V and 8 bases at J, with 6 bases in the middle. The CDR3 sequence is CATSRASEPQHF. The DNA for the CDR3 is TGTGCCACCAGCAGAGCTTCGGAGCCCCAGCATTTT.

The rearrangement uses TRBV9 and TRBJ2-2; 8 positions agree with TRBD2. This CDR3 has 16 residues. Losses at the gene ends were 1 base for V and 5 bases for J; bases not matched to a gene: 7. Per the germline V gene, CDR1 is SGDLS and CDR2 is YYNGEE. The CDR3: CASSVRSGSVTGELFF. The CDR3 bases are TGTGCCAGCAGCGTACGCAGCGGGAGTGTTACCGGGGAGCTGTTTTTT.

This clonotype was recorded once. This chain joins TRBV24-1 and TRBJ2-3; a possible D gene is TRBD1 (6 bases). Trimming pared 7 bases from V and 3 bases from J, leaving 10 bases between. Germline assignment: CDR1 KGHDR and CDR2 SFDVKD. The CDR3 covers 13 residues. The CDR3 region is CATRGGQTDTQYF. CDR3 in DNA: TGTGCCACCAGGGGCGGACAGACAGATACGCAGTATTTT.

This clonotype was recorded many times. This chain's CDR3 is CASSPLGLINQPQHF. The CDR3 DNA sequence: TGCGCCAGCAGCCCCTTGGGGCTGATCAATCAGCCCCAGCATTTT. The V and J genes are TRBV5-1 and TRBJ1-5; D may be TRBD1 (5 bases). Germline CDR1 is SGHRS and CDR2 is YFSETQ. V gave up 4 bases and J gave up 3 bases, with 14 bases separating them. This CDR3 comprises 15 residues.

In this sample, this clonotype turned up many times. The chain links TRBV12-3 or TRBV12-4 to TRBJ1-2; the match to TRBD1 covers 9 bases. The junction had 10 bases not matched to a gene; V was cut back by 6 bases and J by 8 bases. The CDR3 length is 14 residues. The CDR3 DNA reads TGTGCCAGCAGCGGTGACAGGGGGAAGCGGGGCTACACCTTC. Translated: CASSGDRGKRGYTF.

This clonotype has a count of ten or more. This rearrangement joins TRBV30 to TRBJ1-2; no clear D gene. The CDR3 is 13 residues long. Germline CDR1 is GTSNPN and CDR2 is SVGIG (reference sequence). The ends were cut back, 3 bases at V and 14 bases at J, with 22 bases in the middle. In DNA, the CDR3 is TGTGCCTGGAGCTTGTCGGACCTAACGAAGAGGACCTTC. Amino acids: CAWSLSDLTKRTF.

This sequence joins TRBV5-1 and TRBJ2-1, with D possibly matching TRBD2 (5 bases). The length of the CDR3 is 14 residues. The V end lost 1 base, the J end lost 4 bases, and 9 bases lay between the germline ends. The germline V gene has CDR1 SGHRS and CDR2 YFSETQ. In nucleotides, the CDR3 is TGCGCCAGCAGCTTGTCTCGGACTTACAATGAGCAGTTCTTC. This sequence encodes CASSLSRTYNEQFF.

Notes on this clonotype: At one end, the junction sequence differs from germline, possibly due to a read error. The gene calls are TRBV3-1 and TRBJ2-1, with D possibly being TRBD2 (5 bases). The CDR3 loop spans 11 amino acids. In germline, CDR1 is LGHDT, CDR2 YNNKEL (reference sequence). Here the CDR3 reads CASSAGDKQLF. DNA for the CDR3: TGTGCCAGCAGCGCCGGGGATAAGCAGCTCTTC.

The chain's CDR3 is CASATGYNTDTQYF. The CDR3 DNA reads as TGTGCCAGTGCGACAGGGTATAACACAGATACGCAGTATTTT. J is TRBJ2-3 and V is TRBV19, with TRBD1 matching 7 bases. V shed 8 bases, J shed 2 bases, and the junction held 7 bases outside the gene matches. The CDR3 spans 14 residues. Germline values: CDR1 LNHDA, CDR2 SQIVND (reference sequence). The variable domain in full, completed from reference TRBV19 and TRBJ2-3, reads DGGITQSPKYLFRKEGQNVTLSCEQNLNHDAMYWYRQDPGQGLRLIYYSQIVNDFQKGDIAEGYSVSREKKESFPLTVTSAQKNPTAFYLCASATGYNTDTQYFGPGTRLTVL.

This clonotype was counted ten times or more. This chain links TRBV20-1 with TRBJ2-1; D might be TRBD2 (6 bases). Germline CDR1 and CDR2: DFQATT and SNEGSKA (reference sequence). This CDR3 contains 12 residues. Trimming left V 7 bases short and J 7 bases short, with 14 bases between. This CDR3 is CSGDGSLNEQFF. The DNA for the CDR3 is TGCAGTGGCGACGGGAGCTTGAATGAGCAGTTCTTC.

J is TRBJ2-3 and V is TRBV5-1; D may be TRBD1 (6 bases). The CDR3 has 15 amino acids. CDR1 and CDR2 (germline): SGHRS, YFSETQ. V was trimmed by 3 bases and J by 2 bases, leaving 13 bases between them. The CDR3 DNA reads TGCGCCAGCAGCTCGAATGGACAGTTCACAGATACGCAGTATTTT. It specifies CASSSNGQFTDTQYF.

This clonotype was found many times. The J gene is TRBJ2-7, the V gene TRBV7-9; 9 bases match TRBD1. This CDR3 spans 15 amino acids. Germline V gives CDR1 SEHNR, CDR2 FQNEAQ (reference sequence). Trimming took 5 bases from V and 7 from J; bases not matched to a gene: 12. DNA of the CDR3: TGTGCCAGCAGCACCCGGACAGGGGCGCTCCGGGAGCAGTACTTC. Its translation: CASSTRTGALREQYF.

This clonotype was detected many times. The rearrangement joins TRBV6-2 or TRBV6-3 to TRBJ2-7, with D unresolved. CDR1 and CDR2 (germline): MNHEY, SVGEGT. V was pared by 0 bases and J by 7 bases, with 13 bases between. The CDR3 consists of 14 residues. As DNA, the CDR3 is TGTGCCAGCAGTTACTCGTCGATGCCCTGGGAGCAGTACTTC. It translates to CASSYSSMPWEQYF.

This clonotype is medium-sized. The gene calls are TRBV28 and TRBJ2-1, with 8 bases that match TRBD1. Germline V lookup: CDR1 MDHEN, CDR2 SYDVKM. The CDR3 is made up of 15 amino acids. J was trimmed by 3 bases and V by 5 bases; bases with no gene match: 6. The CDR3 sequence: CASSIPGQDYNEQFF. CDR3 bases: TGTGCCAGCAGTATCCCGGGACAGGACTACAATGAGCAGTTCTTC.

This clonotype is deemed medium-sized (0.01 to 0.1%). The CDR3 loop is CASSLDQETQYF. CDR3 nucleotide sequence: TGCGCCAGCAGCTTGGATCAAGAGACCCAGTACTTC. The chain uses TRBV5-1 and TRBJ2-5; D is uncertain. CDR1 is SGHRS and CDR2 is YFSETQ in the germline V gene. V was trimmed by 0 bases and J by 2 bases, leaving 2 bases between them. This CDR3 region has 12 residues.

This clonotype appeared a few times. This chain links TRBV7-8 with TRBJ1-5; D unresolved. CDR1 and CDR2 from the germline V gene are SGHVS and FQNEAQ. The CDR3 length is 14 residues. Trimming removed 4 bases from V and 5 bases from J, with 12 bases in between. CDR3 protein: CASSSPGNYQPQHF. In DNA form, the CDR3 reads TGTGCCAGCAGCTCTCCCGGGAACTATCAGCCCCAGCATTTT.

The rearrangement uses TRBV12-3 or TRBV12-4 and TRBJ1-6; 9 nucleotides match TRBD1. V gave up 5 bases and J gave up 7 bases; unmatched junction bases: 6. This CDR3 is built from 15 residues. The CDR3 region is CASSPDRGSNSPLHF. In DNA form, the CDR3 reads TGTGCCAGCAGTCCAGACAGGGGGTCGAATTCACCCCTCCACTTT.

This clonotype was recorded at least ten times. The chain uses TRBV7-2 and TRBJ1-1, with a possible D match to TRBD1 (5 bases). This CDR3 is 14 amino acids long. Per the germline V gene, CDR1 is SGHTA and CDR2 is FQGNSA. V was trimmed by 5 bases and J by 1 base, leaving 11 bases between them. The CDR3: CASSPGHQNTEAFF. The CDR3 bases are TGTGCCAGCAGCCCCGGACATCAGAACACTGAAGCTTTCTTT.

The chain uses TRBV5-5 and TRBJ1-4; D call uncertain. Germline lookup yields CDR1 SGHKS and CDR2 YYEKEE (reference sequence). Trimming removed 3 bases from V and 0 bases from J, with 6 bases in between. CDR3 size: 14 residues. CDR3 coding DNA: TGTGCCAGCAGCTATGCCTCAACTAATGAAAAACTGTTTTTT. Translated: CASSYASTNEKLFF.

The rearrangement links TRBV5-1 to TRBJ1-2; D is unresolved. Germline values: CDR1 SGHRS, CDR2 YFSETQ. The CDR3 totals 13 residues. Trimming cost V 0 bases and J 0 bases, with 3 bases left between them. CDR3 DNA sequence: TGCGCCAGCAGCTTGGAATCTAACTATGGCTACACCTTC. Protein product: CASSLESNYGYTF. Full variable domain (rest looked up from reference TRBV5-1 and TRBJ1-2): KAGVTQTPRYLIKTRGQQVTLSCSPISGHRSVSWYQQTPGQGLQFLFEYFSETQRNKGNFPGRFSGRQFSNSRSEMNVSTLELGDSALYLCASSLESNYGYTFGSGTRLTVV.

In the case of this clonotype: A much larger clone differs by one base, so this may be a read error. For the CDR3, the DNA is TGCGCCAGCAGCTTGGGTGGGACGACAGATACGCAGTATTTT. Translating gives CASSLGGTTDTQYF. This chain uses TRBV5-4 with TRBJ2-3; TRBD1 or TRBD2 may be the D gene (5 bases each). In germline, CDR1 is SGHNT, CDR2 YYREEE (reference sequence). The CDR3 has 14 residues.

This clonotype has only a few counts. The V gene is TRBV29-1, the J gene TRBJ2-6; TRBD1 aligns across 7 bases. The CDR3 consists of 13 residues. V gave up 6 bases and J gave up 2 bases; unmatched junction bases: 1. Germline lookup yields CDR1 SQVTM and CDR2 ANQGSEA. The CDR3 spells CSVGQAGANVLTF. The CDR3, as DNA: TGCAGCGTCGGACAGGCTGGGGCCAACGTCCTGACTTTC. The full variable domain, with the rest looked up from reference TRBV29-1 and TRBJ2-6, is SAVISQKPSRDICQRGTSLTIQCQVDSQVTMMFWYRQQPGQSLTLIATANQGSEATYESGFVIDKFPISRPNLTFSTLTVSNMSPEDSSIYLCSVGQAGANVLTFGAGSRLTVL.

The sample holds many counts of this clonotype. The chain couples TRBV5-1 to TRBJ1-1, with a possible D match to TRBD1 (6 bases). V shed 4 bases and J shed 3 bases, with 16 bases lying between them. The germline V gene encodes CDR1 SGHRS and CDR2 YFSETQ. The CDR3 has 15 amino acids. The CDR3 is CASSPTGGADTEAFF. DNA of the CDR3: TGCGCCAGCAGCCCCACTGGGGGGGCGGACACTGAAGCTTTCTTT.

The sample holds a few counts of this clonotype. The V gene is TRBV20-1, the J gene TRBJ2-3; 8 bases are shared with TRBD2. This CDR3 contains 13 residues. The trim removed 6 bases at V and 2 bases at J, leaving 4 bases unmatched. Germline loops: CDR1 DFQATT, CDR2 SNEGSKA (reference sequence). The CDR3 sequence: CSALSGNTDTQYF. The CDR3, as DNA: TGCAGTGCCCTTAGCGGGAACACAGATACGCAGTATTTT.

This clonotype was found many times. The chain employs TRBV20-1 and TRBJ2-1; 11 nucleotides agree with TRBD1. CDR1 is DFQATT and CDR2 is SNEGSKA in the germline V gene (reference sequence). Unmatched junction bases numbered 6, after V lost 6 bases and J lost 8 bases. This CDR3 is built from 13 residues. The CDR3 DNA sequence: TGCAGTGCCCTGGGACAGGGGGAATATGAGCAGTTCTTC. Amino acid sequence: CSALGQGEYEQFF.

There are many counts of this clonotype. A junction boundary mismatches the germline segment, possibly from a read error. The CDR3 loop is CSVELVGELFF. The CDR3 nucleotides are TGCAGCGTTGAATTGGTGGGGGAACTGTTTTTT. This chain links TRBV29-1 with TRBJ2-2, with D perhaps given as TRBD1 or TRBD2 (5 bases each). CDR1 and CDR2 from the germline V gene are SQVTM and ANQGSEA. The CDR3 length is 11 residues.

The rearrangement uses TRBV20-1 and TRBJ2-7; D call uncertain. The germline V gene encodes CDR1 DFQATT and CDR2 SNEGSKA (reference sequence). The CDR3 covers 11 residues. Deletions cut 6 bases from V and 2 bases from J, with 8 bases between. The CDR3 reads CSAGITYEQYF. The CDR3 bases are TGCAGTGCGGGGATCACCTACGAGCAGTACTTC.

The chain is built from TRBV5-5 and TRBJ2-3; no firm D call. The V end was cut by 2 bases, the J end by 10 bases, with 11 bases between. CDR3 length equals 12 residues. Germline V gene data show CDR1 as SGHKS and CDR2 as YYEKEE (reference sequence). The CDR3 region has the DNA TGTGCCAGCAGCTTAGTAACTAAAGCGCAGTATTTT. It specifies CASSLVTKAQYF.

The rearrangement links TRBV7-2 to TRBJ1-5, with D perhaps TRBD1 (6 bases). This CDR3 spans 12 amino acids. CDR1 and CDR2 from the germline V gene are SGHTA and FQGNSA. The V gene lost 5 bases and the J gene lost 13 bases, with 15 bases spanning the gap. The CDR3 spells CASSVDSSRQHF. In DNA form, the CDR3 reads TGTGCCAGCAGCGTGGACAGTTCGCGGCAGCATTTT.

The chain combines TRBV5-1 with TRBJ2-5; 8 positions match TRBD1. V gave up 2 bases and J gave up 7 bases; unmatched junction bases: 7. CDR1 is SGHRS, CDR2 YFSETQ, per germline. CDR3 length equals 14 residues. In nucleotides, the CDR3 is TGCGCCAGCAGCTTTCGACAGGGGCGGGGGACCCAGTACTTC. This translates into CASSFRQGRGTQYF.